Listed below are T cell receptor beta chains from one sample, sequenced in a study of lymphopenia after photon versus proton radiotherapy. Here immunoSEQ multiplex PCR was the method, and the copy in TCRdb shows in-frame clones only, minus some. The sample has 25,000 to 35,000 clones, roughly 89% seen once; the top ten hold about 6.6%. The material sequenced was peripheral blood, taken from a patient treated with proton-based radiotherapy. The receptors were sampled from a woman in her 70s with pancreatic cancer. Some clones in this sample may be carry-over from other donors' samples. The CDR3 runs from the conserved cysteine through the conserved F or W. Fields, in order: CDR3 DNA, CDR3 protein, V gene, D gene, clone size, CDR3 length, J gene. The D gene is left open where the match is weak. The size entry is marked missing in some rows and otherwise reads once, few, many or a size class.

TGTGCCAGCAGTTTTCGATCCACCGGGGAGCTGTTTTTT CASSFRSTGELFF TRBV28 NA NA 13 TRBJ2-2
TGCGCCAGAAACGGGACTACGTACGAGCAGTACTTC CARNGTTYEQYF TRBV10-1 TRBD2 NA 12 TRBJ2-7
TGCAGCGTTGGGTGGGACAGATCAAAGCCCACAGATACGCAGTATTTT CSVGWDRSKPTDTQYF TRBV29-1 TRBD1 NA 16 TRBJ2-3
TGTGCCAGCAGCCCTAAGCGGGAGGGAGCCAAAAACATTCAGTACTTC CASSPKREGAKNIQYF TRBV7-8 TRBD2 NA 16 TRBJ2-4
TGTGCCAGCACCCTTAGCGGGGCTCAAGAGACCCAGTACTTC CASTLSGAQETQYF TRBV6-1 TRBD2 once 14 TRBJ2-5
TGCGCCAGCAGCCAAAGACTAGCGGGAGGGTTTGAGCAGTTCTTC CASSQRLAGGFEQFF TRBV4-1 TRBD2 NA 15 TRBJ2-1
TGTGCCAGTAGTATAGATTCAGTGGCTAGCGGGACTACCTACAATGAGCAGTTCTTC CASSIDSVASGTTYNEQFF TRBV19 TRBD2 NA 19 TRBJ2-1
TGTGCCAGCAGCGGACAGGGAGATGGCTACACCTTC CASSGQGDGYTF TRBV7-2 TRBD1 NA 12 TRBJ1-2
TGTGCCAGCATGGGGGGGGTTCCGGTGGGTGAGCAGTTCTTC CASMGGVPVGEQFF TRBV27 TRBD2 NA 14 TRBJ2-1
TGCGCCAGCAGCCTCCGCGGACAGGGGAACTCTGGAAACACCATATATTTT CASSLRGQGNSGNTIYF TRBV5-1 TRBD1 NA 17 TRBJ1-3
TGTGCCAGCAGCTTAGGGCATTTCAGCAATCAGCCCCAGCATTTT CASSLGHFSNQPQHF TRBV7-6 NA NA 15 TRBJ1-5
TGCGCCAGCAGTGAGTTTCGGTTAAGGACAGATACGCAGTATTTT CASSEFRLRTDTQYF TRBV10-2 NA NA 15 TRBJ2-3
TGTGCCAGCCGGACAGGGGGTTCCTACGAGCAGTACTTC CASRTGGSYEQYF TRBV6-5 TRBD1 NA 13 TRBJ2-7
TGCGCCAGCAGCGCCAACTCTGGGGCCAACGTCCTGACTTTC CASSANSGANVLTF TRBV5-1 NA NA 14 TRBJ2-6
TGCGCCAGCAGTGCCCCGACTAGCGGGAGGGGCAGTGAGCAGTTCTTC CASSAPTSGRGSEQFF TRBV10-1 TRBD2 NA 16 TRBJ2-1
TGTGCCAGCAGCTTAGCCGGAGGGGGCTCTCATGGGGGTGAGCAGTTCTTC CASSLAGGGSHGGEQFF TRBV7-8 NA once 17 TRBJ2-1
TGTGCCAGCAGCTTCCCGGAGGGAGTGATCACTGAAGCTTTCTTT CASSFPEGVITEAFF TRBV7-2 NA NA 15 TRBJ1-1
TGCAGTGCTAGCAATCCCTACGAGCAGTACTTC CSASNPYEQYF TRBV20-1 NA NA 11 TRBJ2-7
TGCGCCAGCCGGCAGGCGGGGGGAGTCACTGAAGCTTTCTTT CASRQAGGVTEAFF TRBV5-1 NA once 14 TRBJ1-1
TGTGCCAGCAGTTCCACTAGCCTAGCGGGAGATGAGCAGTTCTTC CASSSTSLAGDEQFF TRBV6-5 TRBD2 NA 15 TRBJ2-1
TGCGCCAGCAGCCCCATGGGACAGGGAAACACTGAAGCTTTCTTT CASSPMGQGNTEAFF TRBV5-1 TRBD1 NA 15 TRBJ1-1
TGTGCCAGCAGCAACGGGGGACGGAACACTGAAGCTTTCTTT CASSNGGRNTEAFF TRBV6-6 NA NA 14 TRBJ1-1
TGTGCCATCAGCGCAGACAGGGGAGGTCAGCCCCAGCATTTT CAISADRGGQPQHF TRBV10-3 TRBD1 NA 14 TRBJ1-5
TGTGCCAGCAGCCGCCGACAGGGCGGGCACACTGAAGCTTTCTTT CASSRRQGGHTEAFF TRBV14 TRBD1 NA 15 TRBJ1-1
TGTGCCAGCAGCATATCCGGGACAGGCGAAAAACTGTTTTTT CASSISGTGEKLFF TRBV7-9 TRBD1 NA 14 TRBJ1-4
TGCGCCAGCAGCCAAATGACAAGGATGGATTCACCCCTCCACTTT CASSQMTRMDSPLHF TRBV4-3 NA NA 15 TRBJ1-6
TGTGCCAGCAGCTGGGGCCGGAACACTGAAGCTTTCTTT CASSWGRNTEAFF TRBV11-2 NA NA 13 TRBJ1-1
TGTGCTAGCAGCGAACAAGCGGGATGGGAGACCCAGTACTTC CASSEQAGWETQYF TRBV7-7 TRBD2 NA 14 TRBJ2-5
TGTGCCAGTAATAGAGTCGACAGGGGAAGCAATCAGCCCCAGCATTTT CASNRVDRGSNQPQHF TRBV19 TRBD1 NA 16 TRBJ1-5
TGTGCCAGCAGCTCCGCGGGGGATCGGGGCACAGATACGCAGTATTTT CASSSAGDRGTDTQYF TRBV7-3 TRBD2 NA 16 TRBJ2-3
TGTGCCAGCAGTTACGGGGGAGGGAAGCACCGGCCCCAGCATTTT CASSYGGGKHRPQHF TRBV6-5 NA NA 15 TRBJ1-5
TGTGCCAGCAGCTTAGATCCATCGGGGGGCTACACCTTC CASSLDPSGGYTF TRBV11-2 NA NA 13 TRBJ1-2
TGTGCCAGCAGTTCACAGGGATTTGAGTACACTGAAGCTTTCTTT CASSSQGFEYTEAFF TRBV27 NA NA 15 TRBJ1-1
TGTGCCAGTAGTGACAGGGGAGGTACCGGGGAGCTGTTTTTT CASSDRGGTGELFF TRBV19 TRBD1 NA 14 TRBJ2-2
TGTGCCAGCTCACCAGACCAGATTAGAGGGACTGAAGCTTTCTTT CASSPDQIRGTEAFF TRBV18 NA NA 15 TRBJ1-1
TGTGCCAGCAGCTTCCAGGGCGGGCGAGAGACCCAGTACTTC CASSFQGGRETQYF TRBV7-2 NA NA 14 TRBJ2-5
TGTGCCAGCAGTTCCCCGACTAGCGGGAATAGATACGAGCAGTACTTC CASSSPTSGNRYEQYF TRBV27 TRBD2 NA 16 TRBJ2-7
TGTGCCAGCAGTTTCGGGACTAGCGGAAAAGAGACCCAGTACTTC CASSFGTSGKETQYF TRBV27 TRBD2 NA 15 TRBJ2-5
TGTGCCAGCAGCGTAGAGGGAGGGGCGCATAGGAACATTCAGTACTTC CASSVEGGAHRNIQYF TRBV9 TRBD2 NA 16 TRBJ2-4
TGTGCCAGCTCACCTGTTGGGGGCGCGCATGAGACCCAGTACTTC CASSPVGGAHETQYF TRBV18 NA NA 15 TRBJ2-5
TGCAGCGGCTCAACAGGGACTAGAACTCTTGACAATCAGCCCCAGCATTTT CSGSTGTRTLDNQPQHF TRBV29-1 NA NA 17 TRBJ1-5
TGCAGCGTTGAAGCGGCAGCGAACACTGAAGCTTTCTTT CSVEAAANTEAFF TRBV29-1 NA NA 13 TRBJ1-1
TGTGCCAGCAGCTTGGGAGGGAACTATGGCTACACCTTC CASSLGGNYGYTF TRBV5-6 NA NA 13 TRBJ1-2
TGTGCCTGGAGTGTAAACGGAAACATTCAGTACTTC CAWSVNGNIQYF TRBV30 NA few 12 TRBJ2-4
TGTGCCAGCAGTTCCCAACAGGGAAACTATGGCTACACCTTC CASSSQQGNYGYTF TRBV27 NA NA 14 TRBJ1-2
TGTGCCAGTAGTAGCGGGGCGACCTACGAGCAGTACTTC CASSSGATYEQYF TRBV19 NA NA 13 TRBJ2-7
TGTGCCAGCAGGGGCCCGGGACAGGGTCCGAACACCGGGGAGCTGTTTTTT CASRGPGQGPNTGELFF TRBV2 TRBD1 NA 17 TRBJ2-2
TGTGCCAGCAGCCCGGGGACTGAGTATGGCTACACCTTC CASSPGTEYGYTF TRBV9 NA NA 13 TRBJ1-2
TGTGCCAGCAGTGCAGCGGGAGTGCTCTCAGGGCTGTTCTTC CASSAAGVLSGLFF TRBV2 TRBD2 few 14 TRBJ2-1
TGTGCCAGCAGCCAAGATCGGGGTAACTCCTACGAGCAGTACTTC CASSQDRGNSYEQYF TRBV4-2 NA NA 15 TRBJ2-7